Sequencing of this T cell receptor beta chain was carried out in a study of sequential checkpoint blockade in melanoma. As for the study in general: Both treatment sequences were followed by maintenance nivolumab.

The protocol was immunoSEQ multiplex PCR, while the TCRdb copy is restricted to in-frame clones and leaves out a portion. The table records under 20,000 clones, 80% of them present only once. Germline V gene lookup returns CDR1 SGHRS and CDR2 YFSETQ. The V gene lost 5 bases and the J gene lost 1 base, with 9 bases spanning the gap. This CDR3 has 13 amino acids. Treatment indicated: randomized to nivolumab then ipilimumab (arm A) or the reverse (arm B). The V gene is TRBV5-1, the J gene TRBJ1-1; no definite D call. The input for sequencing was CD8+ T cells sorted from blood (inferred from file names), taken from a patient given nivolumab and ipilimumab in sequence. The source of this sequence is a human donor with melanoma. The CDR3 spells CASSSDSNTEAFF. The CDR3 DNA is TGCGCCAGCAGTTCAGACTCGAACACTGAAGCTTTCTTT.